Listed below are T cell receptor beta chains from one sample, sequenced in a study of cytomegalovirus exposure and HLA in healthy donors. Method: immunoSEQ multiplex PCR; TCRdb's copy keeps in-frame clones and lacks some. The data show around 130,000 clones, 70% to 90% seen once. The sequenced sample consisted of PBMCs. The receptors were gathered from a boy aged 5-17 years in good health and CMV-seronegative. The CDR3 runs from the conserved cysteine through the conserved F or W. D genes are given only for firm matches. The size field is filled for only some rows; it gives once, few, many or a size class.

TRBD2	TRBV7-8	.	TRBJ2-7	TGTGCCAGCAGCTTAATCAGCGGGAGGGTCTACGAGCAGTACTTC	CASSLISGRVYEQYF
.	TRBV7-9	.	TRBJ2-7	TGTGCCAGCAGCACCCTCCTGGGCCCACGAGCCGAGCAGTACTTC	CASSTLLGPRAEQYF
.	TRBV19	.	TRBJ2-7	TGTGCCAGTAGCAGTGGGACTTTAGGATACGAGCAGTACTTC	CASSSGTLGYEQYF
.	TRBV19	.	TRBJ2-4	TGTGCCAGTAGTATAGGTGGAGGGCAGGTCGTCAAAAACATTCAGTACTTC	CASSIGGGQVVKNIQYF
TRBD2	TRBV27	.	TRBJ2-2	TGTGCCAGCAGTTTATTTAGCGGGGGATACACCGGGGAGCTGTTTTTT	CASSLFSGGYTGELFF
TRBD1	TRBV6-5	.	TRBJ2-1	TGTGCCAGCAGTTCCTTCGACAGGGGGCAGTATGAGCAGTTCTTC	CASSSFDRGQYEQFF
.	TRBV7-2	.	TRBJ1-5	TGTGCCAGCAGCCCAGTGGACTCAGGACAGCCCCAGCATTTT	CASSPVDSGQPQHF
TRBD1	TRBV4-3	.	TRBJ1-4	TGCGCCAGCAGCCACCGGGACAGTGATGAAAAACTGTTTTTT	CASSHRDSDEKLFF
TRBD2	TRBV30	.	TRBJ2-5	TGTGCGTTTGGGAGGGGCCAAGAGACCCAGTACTTC	CAFGRGQETQYF
.	TRBV6-5	.	TRBJ2-5	TGTGCCAGCACCCCCGGGAACTCAGAGACCCAGTACTTC	CASTPGNSETQYF
.	TRBV29-1	few	TRBJ2-2	TGCAGCGTTGAAATCGGGGGAGGAATGGCCGGGGAGCTGTTTTTT	CSVEIGGGMAGELFF
TRBD2	TRBV6-1	.	TRBJ2-3	TGTGCCAGCAGTGAACCTAGCGGGGGTCCAGATACGCAGTATTTT	CASSEPSGGPDTQYF
.	TRBV4-3	once	TRBJ1-2	TGCGCCAGCAGCGCCCAGTCTAACTATGGCTACACCTTC	CASSAQSNYGYTF
.	TRBV9	.	TRBJ1-1	TGTGCCAGCAGCCGCTTTACACAGCCCACTGAAGCTTTCTTT	CASSRFTQPTEAFF
TRBD2	TRBV9	.	TRBJ2-2	TGTGCCAGCAGCTCAAGGACTAGCAACACCGGGGAGCTGTTTTTT	CASSSRTSNTGELFF
.	TRBV18	.	TRBJ1-2	TGTGCCAGCTCACGCGCGGGGGCGGACTATGGCTACACCTTC	CASSRAGADYGYTF
.	TRBV5-6	.	TRBJ2-2	TGTGCCAGCACCCCGCGCGCGAAGAACACCGGGGAGCTGTTTTTT	CASTPRAKNTGELFF
TRBD1	TRBV4-1	.	TRBJ2-4	TGCGCCAGCAGCCACACCGGGACAGGGGTCCACATTCAGTACTTC	CASSHTGTGVHIQYF
.	TRBV15	.	TRBJ2-7	TGTGCCACCAGCGGCAGCGAGGGCTACGAGCAGTACTTC	CATSGSEGYEQYF
.	TRBV29-1	.	TRBJ1-1	TGCAGCGTTCAGAATTACAGGGTGAAGGACACTGAAGCTTTCTTT	CSVQNYRVKDTEAFF
.	TRBV9	.	TRBJ2-5	TGTGCCAGCAGCCCCCGGTGGGGCAACTCCTCGGGTTATGGGGAGACCCAGTACTTC	CASSPRWGNSSGYGETQYF
TRBD1	TRBV5-8	.	TRBJ1-1	TGTGCCAGCAGCTTGGGACAGGGTTGGACTGAAGCTTTCTTT	CASSLGQGWTEAFF
TRBD1	TRBV19	.	TRBJ2-3	TGTGCCAGACCATGGACAGGGGAGATCAGGGATACGCAGTATTTT	CARPWTGEIRDTQYF
TRBD1	TRBV29-1	.	TRBJ1-2	TGCAGCGTTGAAGGGACAGGCTGGGGCTACCCCTTC	CSVEGTGWGYPF
TRBD1	TRBV4-3	once	TRBJ2-1	TGCGCCAGCAGCCAATCGACCGGGACAGGTCTTATCAATGAGCAGTTCTTC	CASSQSTGTGLINEQFF
.	TRBV18	once	TRBJ1-3	TGTGCCAGCTCCCTGCGGACTGTCAGCTCTGGAAACACCATATATTTT	CASSLRTVSSGNTIYF
TRBD1	TRBV5-1	once	TRBJ2-7	TGCGCCAGCAGCCGGGACAGAACCTACGAGCAGTACTTC	CASSRDRTYEQYF
.	TRBV6-6	.	TRBJ1-1	TGTGCCAGCAGCCAAAACGGGGGTAGCACTGAAGCTTTCTTT	CASSQNGGSTEAFF
.	TRBV30	.	TRBJ1-2	TGTGCCTGGAGTGTACCCCCTCAGGGGCCTTGGGGCTACACCTTC	CAWSVPPQGPWGYTF
.	TRBV19	.	TRBJ1-4	TGTGCCAGTAGAGCGGACAGAGTTAATGAAAAACTGTTTTTT	CASRADRVNEKLFF
TRBD1	TRBV29-1	.	TRBJ2-7	TGCAGCGTTGAACGCCAGGGGGTCGACGCCTACGAGCAGTACTTC	CSVERQGVDAYEQYF
.	TRBV2	few	TRBJ1-1	TGTGCCAGCAGTGAATCCGGCAGGGAAGGCATGAACACTGAAGCTTTCTTT	CASSESGREGMNTEAFF
TRBD2	TRBV7-3	.	TRBJ2-1	TGTGCCAGCAGTCACTGGACTAGTGATCACAATGAGCAGTTCTTC	CASSHWTSDHNEQFF
.	TRBV27	.	TRBJ1-2	TGTGCCAGCAGTTTATCAGGGGACTATGGCTACACCTTC	CASSLSGDYGYTF
.	TRBV30	.	TRBJ2-2	TGTGCCTGGAGTGGGGAAGGGGGGGTTGGCGGGGAGCTGTTTTTT	CAWSGEGGVGGELFF
.	TRBV25-1	once	TRBJ2-7	TGTGCCAGCACAGGAGGGACTTTAAGTTCCTACGAGCAGTACTTC	CASTGGTLSSYEQYF
TRBD1	TRBV4-3	.	TRBJ1-2	TGCGCCAGCAGCCGCAACAGGGGCCGGAGCTATGGCTACACCTTC	CASSRNRGRSYGYTF
.	TRBV30	.	TRBJ2-7	TGTGCCTGGAGTAGGGAGCGAGGACGCTACGAGCAGTACTTC	CAWSRERGRYEQYF
TRBD1	TRBV19	.	TRBJ1-2	TGTGCCAGTAGAAACAGGGGAAAGGAGGATGGCTACACCTTC	CASRNRGKEDGYTF
.	TRBV7-8	once	TRBJ1-5	TGTGCCAGCAGCTTAATGGCACAGCCCTTTGGACAGCCCCAGCATTTT	CASSLMAQPFGQPQHF
TRBD1	TRBV30	.	TRBJ1-5	TGTGCCTGGGGGACAGGGAGCAATCAGCCCCAGCATTTT	CAWGTGSNQPQHF
TRBD1	TRBV9	.	TRBJ1-5	TGTGCCAGCAGCGCTGACAGGGCCGGGCAGCCCCAGCATTTT	CASSADRAGQPQHF
.	TRBV4-2	.	TRBJ2-5	TGTGCCAGCAGCCAAGGAGGCGACCAAGAGACCCAGTACTTC	CASSQGGDQETQYF
.	TRBV11-2	.	TRBJ2-1	TGTGCCAGCAGCTTCTTCAGGGCTGAAAGTGAGCAGTTCTTC	CASSFFRAESEQFF
.	TRBV19	.	TRBJ2-2	TGTGCCAGTAACCAGGGGGGATTGAACACCGGGGAGCTGTTTTTT	CASNQGGLNTGELFF